Sequencing of this T cell receptor (beta chain) was carried out in a study of shared clonotypes between healthy human individuals. Background on the study: Every donor yielded three CD4 naive, three CD4 memory, two CD8 naive and one CD8 memory plate. The study's findings and limits: Richness estimates generally favored naive over memory subsets.

The genomic DNA of each subset was split evenly across several immunoSEQ plates. Per the authors' pipeline: ImmunoSEQ output lacked quality scores and full-length reads, limiting matched filtering. Sequencing used immunoSEQ multiplex PCR; TCRdb keeps in-frame clones, though not all of them. From that table come the V and J calls and clone size; the DNA was used to work out D and trimming. The sample includes some 2,100,000 clones, 93% of them seen just once. Turning to this clone: As yet, its antigen is unknown.

Positive CCR7 selection of CD45RO-negative cells yielded the naive CD8 cells, and terminally differentiated effector memory CD45RA+ cells were excluded. CDR1 and CDR2 from the germline V gene are SGHKS and YYEKEE (reference sequence). CDR3 length equals 13 residues. The V end lost 4 bases, the J end lost 7 bases, and 14 bases lay between the germline ends. The receptor was derived from a man aged 18-30 years in good health. Some clones in this sample may be carry-over from other donors' samples. The chain has TRBV5-5 and TRBJ1-2; possible D gene TRBD1, 5 bases. Sequencing input: naive CD8+ T cells from PBMCs. The CDR3: CASSPELGGGYTF. The CDR3 nucleotides read TGTGCCAGCAGCCCAGAGCTTGGGGGTGGCTACACCTTC.